This T cell receptor beta chain was retrieved from a study of T cell repertoires in cytomegalovirus infection. Study information: Public TCR beta signature analysis indicated the presence of both CMV infection and matching HLA type. General observations from the study: HLA-C-restricted CMV-specific TCR beta clonotypes prevailed in the ex vivo response.

One entry per CDR3 protein, called by TCRdb with MiXCR from the reads. Counted here are under 850,000 distinct CDR3 sequences, 35% to 45% occurring once; the ten biggest clones make up around 2.8%. Germline values: CDR1 SGHKS, CDR2 YYEKEE (reference sequence). Trimming removed 5 bases at V and 0 bases at J, with 13 bases between. This CDR3 spans 15 amino acids. Worth noting for this clonotype: The antigen is undetermined.

V is TRBV5-5 and J is TRBJ2-3, with D tentatively TRBD2 (6 bases). Sequenced sample: PBMCs. This clonotype was obtained from a human donor in good health (CMV status not recorded). Some clones in this sample may be carry-over from other donors' samples. The CDR3 spells CASRISGLSTDTQYF. CDR3 bases: TGTGCCAGCAGGATTAGCGGACTGAGCACAGATACGCAGTATTTT.